Described below is a single TCR beta chain sequence and its context. The CDR3 covers 15 residues. The germline CDR1 and CDR2 sequences are MGHDK and SYGVNS. V lost 6 bases and J lost 9; bases outside the gene matches: 7. This entry belongs to a study of blood T cell repertoires in COVID-19. Clones were sequenced by immunoSEQ multiplex PCR, and TCRdb holds only the in-frame ones, with some missing. Of around 130,000 clones in the sample, around 80% were seen once. This sequence joins TRBV25-1 and TRBJ2-3; 15 positions agree with TRBD2. The sequence was obtained from a man aged 35 to 55 with acute COVID-19. The material sequenced was PBMCs or T cells enriched from blood (not recorded which). The CDR3 bases are TGTGCCAGCAGCCGGGGACTAGCGGGGGGAGAGACGCAGTATTTT. It specifies CASSRGLAGGETQYF.